These 9 T cell receptor beta chains were all obtained from the same sample, sequenced in a study of T cells in Graves' hyperthyroidism and ophthalmopathy (dated by TCRdb to between 2018 and 2021). The library was generated by multiplex PCR. This sample was sequenced with an Illumina HiSeq 2000. TCR beta CDR3 regions were amplified from RNA transcripts. The TCR CDR3 was subjected to a first round of RT-PCR using the HTBI primer set and the Qiagen OneStep RT-PCR kit. TCRdb took the public reads, trimmed them with fastp at Q25, ran MiXCR for clone calling and kept in-frame beta chains. Every distinct CDR3 protein forms one entry, paired with its most common genes and DNA. The sample includes under 750,000 distinct CDR3 sequences, with approximately 18% observed a single time. Together, the top ten hold around 17% of the sample. Sequenced sample: blood. Source of these receptors: a woman aged 45-65 years with Graves' hyperthyroidism that later progressed to Graves' ophthalmopathy.

The chain recombines TRBV20-1 with TRBJ1-5, with TRBD1 identical over 8 bases. Germline values: CDR1 DFQATT, CDR2 SNEGSKA (reference sequence). Trimming at V came to 5 bases and at J to 3 bases, leaving 6 bases not matched to a gene. The CDR3 consists of 14 residues. CDR3 in DNA: TGCAGTGCTGGACGGACAGGGAACAATCAGCCCCAGCATTTT. This sequence encodes CSAGRTGNNQPQHF.

In this sample, this clonotype turned up many times. One end of the junction fails to match germline, which may point to a read error. V gene TRBV10-2 combines with J gene TRBJ1-1; D remains ambiguous. Germline assignment: CDR1 WSHSY and CDR2 SAAADI. The CDR3 covers 11 residues. The CDR3 is CASSEGTEAFF. The CDR3 coding sequence is TGTGCCAGCAGTGAAGGGACTGAAGCTTTCTTT.

This clonotype came up many times. The chain uses TRBV3-1 and TRBJ1-1, with 9 bases matching TRBD1. The CDR3 covers 14 residues. V lost 2 bases to trimming and J lost 6 bases; unmatched junction nucleotides: 4. Germline values: CDR1 LGHDT, CDR2 YNNKEL (reference sequence). CDR3 loop: CASSQKDRGSEAFF. The CDR3 coding sequence is TGTGCCAGCAGCCAAAAGGACAGGGGCTCTGAAGCTTTCTTT. Variable domain in full (rest from reference TRBV3-1 and TRBJ1-1): DTAVSQTPKYLVTQMGNDKSIKCEQNLGHDTMYWYKQDSKKFLKIMFSYNNKELIINETVPNRFSPKSPDKAHLNLHINSLELGDSAVYFCASSQKDRGSEAFFGQGTRLTVV.

This clonotype was seen at least ten times. The CDR3 coding sequence is TGTGCCAGCAGCCCGAGCAGGACAGGAACTTACACCTTC. Amino acid sequence: CASSPSRTGTYTF. V usage is TRBV7-3 and J usage is TRBJ1-2; 7 positions match TRBD1. Germline assignment: CDR1 SGHTA and CDR2 FQGTGA. The junction had 11 bases not matched to a gene; V was cut back by 5 bases and J by 11 bases. The CDR3 consists of 13 residues.

This clonotype was observed many times. The chain couples TRBV27 to TRBJ1-5; D gene uncertain. The V and J ends lost 4 bases and 2 bases respectively, with 18 bases between them. The germline V gene has CDR1 MNHEY and CDR2 SMNVEV (reference sequence). This CDR3 contains 17 residues. CDR3 in amino acids: CASSSDRVGRGNQPQHF. The CDR3 DNA is TGTGCCAGCAGTTCAGACCGGGTCGGTCGGGGCAATCAGCCCCAGCATTTT.

This clonotype was recorded a few times. The chain combines TRBV7-2 with TRBJ2-1; D perhaps matches TRBD2 (6 bases). The V end lost 0 bases, the J end lost 2 bases, and 8 bases lay between the germline ends. This CDR3 has 15 residues. The germline V gene has CDR1 SGHTA and CDR2 FQGNSA. The CDR3, as DNA: TGTGCCAGCAGCTTAGCGGCGGGGACCTACAATGAGCAGTTCTTC. Residues: CASSLAAGTYNEQFF.

This clonotype has at least ten counts. The chain has TRBV20-1 and TRBJ2-5, with TRBD1 matching 8 bases. J gave up 1 base and V 7 bases, and 8 bases lay outside the gene matches. The CDR3 consists of 14 residues. Germline values: CDR1 DFQATT, CDR2 SNEGSKA (reference sequence). For the CDR3, the DNA is TGCAGTGGGGTGACAGGGGCAACCCAAGAGACCCAGTACTTC. It is translated as CSGVTGATQETQYF.

This clonotype was found a few times. This chain uses TRBV4-2 with TRBJ2-1; D perhaps matches TRBD1 (6 bases). Germline loops: CDR1 LGHNA, CDR2 YNFKEQ. The CDR3 is made up of 15 amino acids. V lost 4 bases, J lost 8 bases, and 18 bases lay in between. CDR3 amino acids: CASSPEGGGTDEQFF. In nucleotides, the CDR3 is TGTGCCAGCAGCCCCGAAGGTGGGGGCACGGATGAGCAGTTCTTC.

The table lists this clonotype with many counts. The chain uses TRBV2 and TRBJ2-2, with D tentatively TRBD2 (7 bases). V was trimmed by 2 bases and J by 4 bases, leaving 14 bases between them. CDR3 length equals 16 residues. Germline CDR1 SNHLY, CDR2 FYNNEI. The CDR3 DNA follows: TGTGCCAGCAGTGAAAGGAGGGGGGGAGGCACCGGGGAGCTGTTTTTT. Encoded protein: CASSERRGGGTGELFF.